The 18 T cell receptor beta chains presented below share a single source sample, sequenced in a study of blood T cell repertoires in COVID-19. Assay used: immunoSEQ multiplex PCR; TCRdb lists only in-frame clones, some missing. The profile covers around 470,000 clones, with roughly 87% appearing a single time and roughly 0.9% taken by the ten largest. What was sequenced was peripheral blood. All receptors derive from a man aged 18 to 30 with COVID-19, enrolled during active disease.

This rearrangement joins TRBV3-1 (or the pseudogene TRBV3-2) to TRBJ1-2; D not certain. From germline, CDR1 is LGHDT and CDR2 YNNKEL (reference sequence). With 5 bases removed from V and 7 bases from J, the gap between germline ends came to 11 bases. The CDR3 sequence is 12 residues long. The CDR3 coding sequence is TGTGCCAGCAGCAAACGACACTCTGGCTACACCTTC. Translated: CASSKRHSGYTF.

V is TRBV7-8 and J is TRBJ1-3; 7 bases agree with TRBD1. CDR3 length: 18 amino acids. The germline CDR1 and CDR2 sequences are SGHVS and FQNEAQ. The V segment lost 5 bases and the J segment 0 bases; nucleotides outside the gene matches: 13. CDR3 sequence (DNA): TGTGCCAGCAGCATAAGAGGGGGCAGGTCCCTCTCTGGAAACACCATATATTTT. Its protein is CASSIRGGRSLSGNTIYF.

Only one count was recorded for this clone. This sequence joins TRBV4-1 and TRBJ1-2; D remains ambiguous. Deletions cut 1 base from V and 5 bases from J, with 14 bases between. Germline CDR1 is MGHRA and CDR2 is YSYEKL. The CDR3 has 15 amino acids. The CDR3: CASSQAPTPGYGYTF. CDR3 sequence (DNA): TGCGCCAGCAGCCAAGCACCGACCCCGGGGTATGGCTACACCTTC.

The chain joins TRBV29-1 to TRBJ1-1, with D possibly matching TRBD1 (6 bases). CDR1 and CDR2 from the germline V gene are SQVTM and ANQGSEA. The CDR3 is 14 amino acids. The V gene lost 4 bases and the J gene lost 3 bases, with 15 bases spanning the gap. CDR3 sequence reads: CSVVVNRADTEAFF. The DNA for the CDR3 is TGCAGCGTTGTAGTCAACAGGGCCGACACTGAAGCTTTCTTT.

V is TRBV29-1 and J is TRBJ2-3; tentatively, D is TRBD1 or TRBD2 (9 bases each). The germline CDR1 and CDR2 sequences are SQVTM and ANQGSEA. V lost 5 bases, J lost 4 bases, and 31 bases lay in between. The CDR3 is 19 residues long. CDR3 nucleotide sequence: TGCAGCGTTTCCTCCGGGACAGGGCTAGCGGGGTGGGTCCCAGATACGCAGTATTTT. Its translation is CSVSSGTGLAGWVPDTQYF.

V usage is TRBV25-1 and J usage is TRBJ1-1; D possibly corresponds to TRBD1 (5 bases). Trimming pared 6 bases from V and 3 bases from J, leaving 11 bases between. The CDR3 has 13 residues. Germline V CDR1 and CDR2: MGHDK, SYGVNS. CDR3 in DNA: TGTGCCAGCAGCCCTTCAGGGTACACTGAAGCTTTCTTT. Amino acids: CASSPSGYTEAFF. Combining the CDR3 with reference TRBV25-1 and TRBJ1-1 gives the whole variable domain EADIYQTPRYLVIGTGKKITLECSQTMGHDKMYWYQQDPGMELHLIHYSYGVNSTEKGDLSSESTVSRIRTEHFPLTLESARPSHTSQYLCASSPSGYTEAFFGQGTRLTVV.

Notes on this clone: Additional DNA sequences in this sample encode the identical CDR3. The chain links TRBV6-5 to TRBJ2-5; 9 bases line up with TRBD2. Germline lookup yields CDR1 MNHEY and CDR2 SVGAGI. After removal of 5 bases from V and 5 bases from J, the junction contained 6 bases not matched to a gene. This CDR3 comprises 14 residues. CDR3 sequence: CASSRSGGGETQYF. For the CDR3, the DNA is TGTGCCAGCAGTCGTAGCGGGGGAGGGGAGACCCAGTACTTC.

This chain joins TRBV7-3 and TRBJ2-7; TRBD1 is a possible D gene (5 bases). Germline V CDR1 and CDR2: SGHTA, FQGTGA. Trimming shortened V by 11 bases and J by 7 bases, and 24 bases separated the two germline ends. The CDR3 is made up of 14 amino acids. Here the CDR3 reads CAYTIGASPGEQYF. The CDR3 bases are TGTGCCTACACGATTGGGGCTTCTCCTGGGGAGCAGTACTTC.

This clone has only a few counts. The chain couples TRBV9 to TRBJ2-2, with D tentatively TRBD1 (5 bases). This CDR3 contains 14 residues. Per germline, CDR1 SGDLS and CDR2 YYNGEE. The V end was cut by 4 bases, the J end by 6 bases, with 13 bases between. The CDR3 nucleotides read TGTGCCAGCAGCCCTTTCCAGGGTCCCGGGGAGCTGTTTTTT. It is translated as CASSPFQGPGELFF. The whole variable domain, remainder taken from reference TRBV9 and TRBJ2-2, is DSGVTQTPKHLITATGQRVTLRCSPRSGDLSVYWYQQSLDQGLQFLIQYYNGEERAKGNILERFSAQQFPDLHSELNLSSLELGDSALYFCASSPFQGPGELFFGEGSRLTVL.

CDR3 DNA sequence: TGTGCCACCAGTGATTATCCTTGGACTAGCGGGGGCAATGCCTACAATGAGCAGTTCTTC. This sequence encodes CATSDYPWTSGGNAYNEQFF. The rearrangement links TRBV24-1 to TRBJ2-1; the match to TRBD2 covers 13 bases. Per germline, CDR1 KGHDR and CDR2 SFDVKD. CDR3 length: 20 residues. Trimming cost V 2 bases and J 2 bases; bases outside gene matches: 11.

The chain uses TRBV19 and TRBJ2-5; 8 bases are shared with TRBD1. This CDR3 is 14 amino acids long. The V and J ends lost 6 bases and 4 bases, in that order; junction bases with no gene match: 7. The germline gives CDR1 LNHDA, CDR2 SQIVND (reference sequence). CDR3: CASSTTGAGETQYF. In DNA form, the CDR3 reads TGTGCCAGTAGCACGACAGGGGCTGGAGAGACCCAGTACTTC. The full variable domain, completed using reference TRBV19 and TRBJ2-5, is DGGITQSPKYLFRKEGQNVTLSCEQNLNHDAMYWYRQDPGQGLRLIYYSQIVNDFQKGDIAEGYSVSREKKESFPLTVTSAQKNPTAFYLCASSTTGAGETQYFGPGTRLLVL.

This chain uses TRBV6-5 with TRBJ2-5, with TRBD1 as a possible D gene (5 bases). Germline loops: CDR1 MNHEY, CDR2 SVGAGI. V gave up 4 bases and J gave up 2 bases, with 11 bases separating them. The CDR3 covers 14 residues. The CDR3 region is CASSLTGAQETQYF. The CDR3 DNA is TGTGCCAGCAGTTTAACAGGAGCTCAAGAGACCCAGTACTTC.

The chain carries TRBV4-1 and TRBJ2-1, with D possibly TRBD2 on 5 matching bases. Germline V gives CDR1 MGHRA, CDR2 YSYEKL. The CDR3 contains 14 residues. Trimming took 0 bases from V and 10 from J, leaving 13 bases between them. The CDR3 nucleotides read TGCGCCAGCAGCCAAGAACCTACTACGGGGGAGCAGTTCTTC. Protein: CASSQEPTTGEQFF.

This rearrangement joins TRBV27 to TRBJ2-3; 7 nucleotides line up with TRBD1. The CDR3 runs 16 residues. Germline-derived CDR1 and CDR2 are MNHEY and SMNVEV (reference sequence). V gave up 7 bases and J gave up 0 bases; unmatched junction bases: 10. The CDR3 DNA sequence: TGTGCCAGCACGTTGAGAGGGGGCTATAGCACAGATACGCAGTATTTT. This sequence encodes CASTLRGGYSTDTQYF.

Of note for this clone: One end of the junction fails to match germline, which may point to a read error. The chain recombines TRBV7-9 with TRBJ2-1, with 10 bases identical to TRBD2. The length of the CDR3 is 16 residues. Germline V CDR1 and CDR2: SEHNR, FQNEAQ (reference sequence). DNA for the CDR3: TGTGCCAGCACCTTAGCGGGAGGCCCCGATTACAATGAGCAGTTCTTC. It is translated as CASTLAGGPDYNEQFF.

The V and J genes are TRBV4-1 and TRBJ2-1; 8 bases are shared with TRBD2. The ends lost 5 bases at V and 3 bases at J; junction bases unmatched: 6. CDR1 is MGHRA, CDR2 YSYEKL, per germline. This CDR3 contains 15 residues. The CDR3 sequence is CASSIPGGGYNEQFF. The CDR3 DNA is TGCGCCAGCAGCATCCCCGGGGGGGGCTACAATGAGCAGTTCTTC.

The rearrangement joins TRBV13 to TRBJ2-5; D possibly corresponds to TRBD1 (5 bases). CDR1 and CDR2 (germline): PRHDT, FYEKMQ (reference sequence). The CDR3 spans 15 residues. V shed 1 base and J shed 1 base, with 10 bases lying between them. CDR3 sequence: CASSLENRRQETQYF. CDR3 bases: TGTGCCAGCAGCTTAGAAAACAGGCGCCAAGAGACCCAGTACTTC.

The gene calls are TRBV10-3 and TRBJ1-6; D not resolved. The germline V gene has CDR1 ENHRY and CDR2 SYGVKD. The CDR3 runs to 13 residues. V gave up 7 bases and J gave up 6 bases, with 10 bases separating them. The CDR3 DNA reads TGTGCCATCACCCCGGTCTCTAATTCACCCCTCCACTTT. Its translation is CAITPVSNSPLHF.